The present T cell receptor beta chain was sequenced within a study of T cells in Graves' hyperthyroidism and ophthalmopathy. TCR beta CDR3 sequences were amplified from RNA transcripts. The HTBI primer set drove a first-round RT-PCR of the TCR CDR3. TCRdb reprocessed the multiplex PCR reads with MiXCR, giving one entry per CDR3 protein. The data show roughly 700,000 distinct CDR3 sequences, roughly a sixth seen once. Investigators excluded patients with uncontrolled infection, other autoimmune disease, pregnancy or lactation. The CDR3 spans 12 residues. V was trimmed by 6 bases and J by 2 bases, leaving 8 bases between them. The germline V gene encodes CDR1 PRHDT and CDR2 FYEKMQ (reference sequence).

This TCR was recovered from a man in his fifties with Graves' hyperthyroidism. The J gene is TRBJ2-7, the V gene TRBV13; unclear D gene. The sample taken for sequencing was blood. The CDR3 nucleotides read TGTGCCAGCAGGGCATTTCCCTACGAGCAGTACTTC. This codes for CASRAFPYEQYF.